The 2 T cell receptor beta chains below come from one sample, sequenced in a study of blood T cells in healthy people across ages. Then a second PCR, running roughly 7 to 11 cycles, was carried out with a sample-barcoded 5' primer and a J-beta primer mix. MiXCR was run by TCRdb on the 5' RACE reads, yielding one entry per CDR3 protein. This sample yields about 1.5 million distinct CDR3 sequences, of which roughly 43% are seen a single time; about 4% belongs to the top ten. Sequencing was carried out using blood. These receptor sequences come from a woman between 18 and 29 years old in good health.

J is TRBJ2-1 and V is TRBV6-5; 10 nucleotides line up with TRBD2. Germline V gene lookup returns CDR1 MNHEY and CDR2 SVGAGI. V gave up 5 bases and J gave up 2 bases; unmatched junction bases: 6. The CDR3 consists of 16 residues. The CDR3 loop is CASSLSGTSAYNEQFF. The CDR3 DNA reads as TGTGCCAGCAGTCTCTCCGGGACTAGCGCCTACAATGAGCAGTTCTTC.

V is TRBV12-3 or TRBV12-4 and J is TRBJ2-7, with TRBD2 matching over 8 bases. The CDR3 runs to 15 residues. With 6 bases clipped from V and 2 bases from J, the junction kept 9 bases outside the gene matches. The CDR3 here is CASRPGGRQTYEQYF. The CDR3, as DNA: TGTGCCAGCAGACCGGGGGGGCGACAGACCTACGAGCAGTACTTC.